This T cell receptor (beta chain) came from a study of OX40 agonist ivuxolimab in advanced cancers. For the study at large: At 0.01 to 10 mg/kg, ivuxolimab was administered intravenously to patients every 2 weeks.

The CDR3 is 14 residues long. CDR1 SGDLS and CDR2 YYNGEE come from the germline V gene. Some clones are missing from TCRdb's copy, which holds only in-frame ones; the method was immunoSEQ multiplex PCR. The table has tens of thousands of clones, roughly 80% seen once; the top ten hold roughly 26%. The sample consisted of CD4+ or CD8+ T cells sorted from blood, taken in a trial of the OX40 agonist ivuxolimab. The origin of this receptor is an adult with an advanced solid tumor such as melanoma, head and neck, liver or kidney cancer. The chain employs TRBV9 and TRBJ2-5; D unresolved. The J call may not be correct, given that the DNA end is closer to TRBJ2-7. This CDR3 is CASSSSGVGYEQYF. The CDR3 DNA reads TGTGCCAGCAGCTCCTCGGGCGTGGGGTACGAGCAGTACTTC.